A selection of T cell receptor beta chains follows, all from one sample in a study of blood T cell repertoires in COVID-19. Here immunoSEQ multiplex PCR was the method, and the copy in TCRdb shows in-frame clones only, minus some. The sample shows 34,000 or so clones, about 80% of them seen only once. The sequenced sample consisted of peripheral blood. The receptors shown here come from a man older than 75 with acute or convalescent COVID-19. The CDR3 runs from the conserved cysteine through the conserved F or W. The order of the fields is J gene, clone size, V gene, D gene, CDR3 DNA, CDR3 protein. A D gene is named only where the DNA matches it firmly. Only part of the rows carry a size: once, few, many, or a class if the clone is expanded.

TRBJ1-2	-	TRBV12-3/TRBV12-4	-	TGTGCCAGCAGTAATTCAGGGGCTAGAGGCTACACCTTC	CASSNSGARGYTF
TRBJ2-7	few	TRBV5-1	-	TGCGCCAGCAGCTTGGAGTTAGGCGGCTACGAGCAGTACTTC	CASSLELGGYEQYF
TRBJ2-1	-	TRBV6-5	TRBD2	TGTGCCAGTAGATCCGGGACTAGAGACAATGAGCAGTTCTTC	CASRSGTRDNEQFF
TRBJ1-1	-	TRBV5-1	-	TGCGCCAGCAGCTTGGTTGGGAGTAACACTGAAGCTTTCTTT	CASSLVGSNTEAFF
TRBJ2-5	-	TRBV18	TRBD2	TGTGCCAGCTCACCTGTGGGACTAGCGGGGCCCCAAGAGACCCAGTACTTC	CASSPVGLAGPQETQYF
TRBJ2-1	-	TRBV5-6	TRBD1	TGTGCCAGCAGCTTTCGGACAGGGGGTCTAGATGAGCAGTTCTTC	CASSFRTGGLDEQFF
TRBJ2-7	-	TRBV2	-	TGTGCCAGCAGAGGGACAACCGCCTACGAGCAGTACTTC	CASRGTTAYEQYF
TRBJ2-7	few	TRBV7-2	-	TGTGCCAGCAGCCTTAGTCGGGGCTACGAGCAGTACTTC	CASSLSRGYEQYF
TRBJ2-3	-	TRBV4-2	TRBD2	TGTGCCAGCAGCCGGGCGGCCGGGACTAGCGGCACAGATACGCAGTATTTT	CASSRAAGTSGTDTQYF
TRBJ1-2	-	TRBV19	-	TGTGCCAGTACCCGGACATCCTATGGCTACACCTTC	CASTRTSYGYTF
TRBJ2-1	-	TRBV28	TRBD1	TGTGCCAGCCACACGACAGGGGGCGCTTCCTACAATGAGCAGTTCTTC	CASHTTGGASYNEQFF